The 27 T cell receptor beta chains in this list originate from one sample, sequenced in a study of cytomegalovirus exposure and HLA in healthy donors. TCRdb keeps only in-frame clones here, not all; method: immunoSEQ multiplex PCR. Of 50,000 to 70,000 clones listed, 95% are singletons. Sequences were obtained from PBMCs. These receptors were taken from a woman aged 18-30 years in good health and CMV-seropositive.

This chain connects TRBV6-5 to TRBJ2-2; D is possibly TRBD1 (5 bases). Germline V gene sequence: CDR1 MNHEY, CDR2 SVGAGI. The CDR3 is made up of 13 amino acids. V gave up 5 bases and J gave up 6 bases, with 10 bases separating them. The CDR3 protein is CASSETVAGELFF. The DNA of the CDR3 is TGTGCCAGCAGTGAGACAGTGGCCGGGGAGCTGTTTTTT.

The chain couples TRBV6-5 to TRBJ1-2; tentatively, D is TRBD1 (6 bases). This CDR3 has 14 amino acids. From germline, CDR1 is MNHEY and CDR2 SVGAGI. Trimming removed 5 bases from V and 4 bases from J, with 14 bases in between. The CDR3 coding sequence is TGTGCCAGCAGTACAGGGACCCTGGGCTATGGCTACACCTTC. The encoded protein is CASSTGTLGYGYTF.

The V call is TRBV7-9, the J call TRBJ2-5, with D uncertain. Trimming took 5 bases from V and 1 from J, leaving 11 bases between them. Germline CDR1 reads SEHNR; CDR2 reads FQNEAQ (reference sequence). The CDR3 length is 14 residues. The chain's CDR3 is CASSVTVGQETQYF. The CDR3 coding sequence is TGTGCCAGCAGCGTTACAGTGGGCCAAGAGACCCAGTACTTC.

This rearrangement joins TRBV18 to TRBJ2-3; no firm D call. CDR3 length: 12 amino acids. In germline, CDR1 is KGHSH, CDR2 LQKENI. V was shortened by 3 bases and J by 6 bases, with 7 bases between the two germline ends. DNA of the CDR3: TGTGCCAGCTCACCGCCAGTGGATACGCAGTATTTT. This sequence encodes CASSPPVDTQYF.

V gene TRBV4-3 combines with J gene TRBJ2-1; D is possibly TRBD2 (7 bases). This CDR3 is built from 16 residues. Germline loops: CDR1 LGHNA, CDR2 YSLEER. V was clipped by 0 bases and J by 8 bases, with 17 bases between them. The CDR3 protein is CASSQDQGGGRDEQFF. The CDR3 nucleotides read TGCGCCAGCAGCCAAGATCAAGGGGGGGGGCGAGATGAGCAGTTCTTC.

The genes are TRBV7-9 and TRBJ2-7; 14 bases are shared with TRBD2. V dropped 5 bases and J dropped 5; count of bases not matched to a gene: 5. CDR1 is SEHNR and CDR2 is FQNEAQ in the germline V gene (reference sequence). The CDR3 runs to 15 residues. CDR3 coding DNA: TGTGCCAGCAGCCCAGGGACTAGCGGGGGTAACGAGCAGTACTTC. It codes for CASSPGTSGGNEQYF.

V gene TRBV28 combines with J gene TRBJ1-2, with 9 nucleotides matching TRBD1. From germline, CDR1 is MDHEN and CDR2 SYDVKM. This CDR3 is 17 amino acids long. Trimming took 5 bases from V and 7 from J; bases not matched to a gene: 17. CDR3 bases: TGTGCCAGCAGTACCCGGGACAGGGCCCCCCTCTTGAGTGGCTACACCTTC. Residues: CASSTRDRAPLLSGYTF.

V and J are TRBV28 and TRBJ1-2; maybe TRBD1 (6 bases). Germline CDR1 reads MDHEN; CDR2 reads SYDVKM. This CDR3 spans 12 amino acids. Trimming took 2 bases from V and 7 from J, leaving 8 bases between them. CDR3 amino acids: CASSLGGSGYTF. CDR3 DNA sequence: TGTGCCAGCAGTTTAGGGGGCTCTGGCTACACCTTC.

The V call is TRBV6-1, the J call TRBJ1-5; a possible D gene is TRBD1 (6 bases). The V and J ends lost 11 bases and 5 bases respectively, with 22 bases between them. Germline CDR1 is MNHNS and CDR2 is SASEGT. CDR3 length equals 15 residues. CDR3 DNA: TGTGCCGGAGGAAGGGGGTCCGAGGCCCATCAGCCCCAGCATTTT. Translation gives CAGGRGSEAHQPQHF.

The chain employs TRBV4-3 and TRBJ2-7, with 9 bases aligning to TRBD1. V gave up 0 bases and J gave up 5 bases; unmatched junction bases: 11. This CDR3 is built from 17 residues. Germline V lookup: CDR1 LGHNA, CDR2 YSLEER. CDR3 DNA sequence: TGCGCCAGCAGCCAAGATCCCTCGGGGACAGGGACGAACGAGCAGTACTTC. Amino acid sequence: CASSQDPSGTGTNEQYF.

J is TRBJ2-5 and V is TRBV6-1, with TRBD2 matching 14 bases. This CDR3 is 14 amino acids long. Germline CDR1 and CDR2: MNHNS and SASEGT. The trim removed 10 bases at V and 5 bases at J, leaving 6 bases unmatched. The CDR3 sequence: CATGTSGSWETQYF. CDR3 DNA sequence: TGTGCCACCGGGACTAGCGGGAGTTGGGAGACCCAGTACTTC.

The gene calls are TRBV13 and TRBJ1-2, with 9 bases lining up with TRBD1. The CDR3 consists of 16 residues. V shed 0 bases and J 4 bases; nucleotides not matched to a gene: 6. Germline V gene data show CDR1 as PRHDT and CDR2 as FYEKMQ (reference sequence). The CDR3 sequence: CASSLGGDRVLYGYTF. Here the CDR3 DNA reads TGTGCCAGCAGCTTAGGGGGGGACAGGGTCCTCTATGGCTACACCTTC.

The chain carries TRBV7-8 and TRBJ2-7; 11 bases align to TRBD2. The CDR3 covers 15 residues. V was pared by 1 base and J by 5 bases, with 4 bases of the junction left unmatched. Germline CDR1 reads SGHVS; CDR2 reads FQNEAQ. In DNA form, the CDR3 reads TGTGCCAGCAGCTTAGAACTAGCGGGAGTCCACGAGCAGTACTTC. Translated: CASSLELAGVHEQYF. The full variable domain, its missing parts supplied by reference TRBV7-8 and TRBJ2-7, is GAGVSQSPRYKVAKRGQDVALRCDPISGHVSLFWYQQALGQGPEFLTYFQNEAQLDKSGLPSDRFFAERPEGSVSTLKIQRTQQEDSAVYLCASSLELAGVHEQYFGPGTRLTVT.

This clone was recorded only once. This sequence joins TRBV4-1 and TRBJ1-4; D gene uncertain. Germline values: CDR1 MGHRA, CDR2 YSYEKL. The CDR3 covers 16 residues. V was clipped by 3 bases and J by 7 bases, with 18 bases between them. The CDR3 loop is CASSQVYMGPAEKLFF. The CDR3 DNA follows: TGCGCCAGCAGCCAGGTTTATATGGGCCCAGCTGAAAAACTGTTTTTT.

The chain joins TRBV9 to TRBJ2-7; 8 nucleotides match TRBD1. The junction had 10 bases not matched to a gene; V was cut back by 4 bases and J by 7 bases. Germline CDR1 is SGDLS and CDR2 is YYNGEE. The CDR3 has 14 amino acids. CDR3 loop: CASSRPGGTGEQYF. CDR3 sequence (DNA): TGTGCCAGCAGCAGACCTGGGGGGACAGGAGAGCAGTACTTC. The full variable domain, rest sourced from reference TRBV9 and TRBJ2-7, is DSGVTQTPKHLITATGQRVTLRCSPRSGDLSVYWYQQSLDQGLQFLIQYYNGEERAKGNILERFSAQQFPDLHSELNLSSLELGDSALYFCASSRPGGTGEQYFGPGTRLTVT.

The genes are TRBV13 and TRBJ1-5; D gene ambiguous. Germline CDR1 reads PRHDT; CDR2 reads FYEKMQ (reference sequence). Trimming left V 0 bases short and J 3 bases short, with 6 bases between. This CDR3 comprises 14 residues. In nucleotides, the CDR3 is TGTGCCAGCAGCTTAGGCAATTCCAATCAGCCCCAGCATTTT. Translating it yields CASSLGNSNQPQHF.

V and J are TRBV27 and TRBJ2-3; D not resolved. Germline lookup yields CDR1 MNHEY and CDR2 SMNVEV (reference sequence). This CDR3 has 10 residues. The CDR3 spells CERGSDTQYF. Here the CDR3 DNA reads TGTGAGAGAGGCTCAGATACGCAGTATTTT.

The chain combines TRBV28 with TRBJ1-6; D gene uncertain. Trimming took 6 bases from V and 9 from J, leaving 9 bases between them. This CDR3 is 12 amino acids long. Germline V CDR1 and CDR2: MDHEN, SYDVKM. This chain's CDR3 is CASSNRGSPLHF. CDR3 nucleotide sequence: TGTGCCAGCAGCAATCGGGGTTCACCCCTCCACTTT.

The rearrangement links TRBV7-2 to TRBJ2-5, with unresolved D. Germline lookup yields CDR1 SGHTA and CDR2 FQGNSA. This CDR3 comprises 15 residues. Trimming left V 2 bases short and J 3 bases short, with 13 bases between. The CDR3 DNA reads as TGTGCCAGCAGCTTACTTTCCCTGAGAGAAGAGACCCAGTACTTC. The encoded protein is CASSLLSLREETQYF.

On this clone itself: Mismatch with germline at one junction end may stem from a read error. The chain has TRBV6-1 and TRBJ1-5; no definite D call. The CDR3 length is 12 residues. Germline CDR1 is MNHNS and CDR2 is SASEGT. The CDR3 sequence: CASREPNQPQHF. DNA of the CDR3: TGTGCCAGCCGTGAACCAAATCAGCCCCAGCATTTT.

This chain uses TRBV6-5 with TRBJ2-2; 9 bases align to TRBD2. Germline lookup yields CDR1 MNHEY and CDR2 SVGAGI. The V gene end was trimmed by 7 bases and the J gene end by 6 bases; junction bases not matched to a gene: 9. The CDR3 is 15 residues long. CDR3 sequence (DNA): TGTGCCAGCACCATTAGCGGGAGTGGGTCCGGGGAGCTGTTTTTT. Translation: CASTISGSGSGELFF.

This chain connects TRBV18 to TRBJ1-2, with 7 bases that match TRBD1. The germline gives CDR1 KGHSH, CDR2 LQKENI. The CDR3 covers 14 residues. Trimming cost V 4 bases and J 2 bases; bases outside gene matches: 4. CDR3 in DNA: TGTGCCAGCTCACGACAGGGTGACAACTATGGCTACACCTTC. This gives the protein CASSRQGDNYGYTF. Together with reference TRBV18 and TRBJ1-2, the CDR3 gives the full variable domain: NAGVMQNPRHLVRRRGQEARLRCSPMKGHSHVYWYRQLPEEGLKFMVYLQKENIIDESGMPKERFSAEFPKEGPSILRIQQVVRGDSAAYFCASSRQGDNYGYTFGSGTRLTVV.

This rearrangement joins TRBV9 to TRBJ1-1; D perhaps matches TRBD1 (5 bases). This CDR3 is built from 16 residues. CDR1 SGDLS and CDR2 YYNGEE come from the germline V gene. V shed 6 bases and J shed 5 bases, with 23 bases lying between them. CDR3 sequence reads: CASTLGLLGGETEAFF. CDR3 sequence (DNA): TGTGCCAGCACTCTGGGACTTTTGGGGGGTGAGACTGAAGCTTTCTTT.

The chain employs TRBV19 and TRBJ1-1; weak D call: TRBD1 (5 bases). The V gene lost 5 bases and the J gene lost 6 bases, with 10 bases spanning the gap. The CDR3 runs 12 residues. Looked up from germline, CDR1 is LNHDA and CDR2 is SQIVND (reference sequence). CDR3 sequence reads: CASSPRASEAFF. The CDR3 DNA is TGTGCCAGTAGTCCCAGGGCATCTGAAGCTTTCTTT.

V usage is TRBV7-9 and J usage is TRBJ2-1; 12 nucleotides agree with TRBD2. Trimming removed 5 bases from V and 5 bases from J; junction bases left unmatched: 4. The CDR3 sequence is 15 residues long. Germline V lookup: CDR1 SEHNR, CDR2 FQNEAQ (reference sequence). CDR3 in amino acids: CASSLLAGGNNEQFF. The CDR3, as DNA: TGTGCCAGCAGCCTACTAGCGGGAGGAAACAATGAGCAGTTCTTC. The whole variable domain, filled in from reference TRBV7-9 and TRBJ2-1, reads DTGVSQNPRHKITKRGQNVTFRCDPISEHNRLYWYRQTLGQGPEFLTYFQNEAQLEKSRLLSDRFSAERPKGSFSTLEIQRTEQGDSAMYLCASSLLAGGNNEQFFGPGTRLTVL.

The rearrangement joins TRBV27 to TRBJ2-1; 7 bases are a match to TRBD1. Trimming cost V 7 bases and J 3 bases; bases outside gene matches: 9. Germline values: CDR1 MNHEY, CDR2 SMNVEV (reference sequence). This CDR3 has 15 residues. As DNA, the CDR3 is TGTGCCAGCAACGAAGGGGGCCACGGCTACAATGAGCAGTTCTTC. The encoded protein is CASNEGGHGYNEQFF.

The chain employs TRBV6-4 and TRBJ1-1; D is perhaps TRBD1 (6 bases). V shed 5 bases and J shed 1 base, with 29 bases lying between them. Germline loops: CDR1 MRHNA, CDR2 SNTAGT. This CDR3 has 20 amino acids. The CDR3 DNA is TGTGCCAGCAGTCTTCGACCATTTCTTTCGGGGGGCTCACCGAACACTGAAGCTTTCTTT. This encodes CASSLRPFLSGGSPNTEAFF.